The 25 T cell receptor beta chains given below trace back to one sample, sequenced in a study of CD8 T cells in Susac syndrome. RNA totalling roughly 0.45 to 1 ug underwent reverse transcription with random hexamers. TCRdb fed the immunoSEQ multiplex PCR reads into MiXCR, producing one record per CDR3 protein. This table has about 210,000 distinct CDR3 sequences, about 94% appearing once. Sample: CD4+ T cells from PBMCs. The receptors stem from a human donor with Susac syndrome.

The chain has TRBV20-1 and TRBJ2-1, with unresolved D. Trimming pared 0 bases from V and 4 bases from J, leaving 10 bases between. The CDR3 is 14 residues long. Germline assignment: CDR1 DFQATT and CDR2 SNEGSKA (reference sequence). For the CDR3, the DNA is TGCAGTGCTAGAGAAGTCGGTAGATACAATGAGCAGTTCTTC. It yields the protein CSAREVGRYNEQFF.

The rearrangement joins TRBV6-2 or TRBV6-3 to TRBJ1-1; TRBD1 matches 8 bases. V dropped 1 base and J dropped 7; count of bases not matched to a gene: 5. The CDR3 length is 14 residues. Looked up from germline, CDR1 is MNHEY and CDR2 is SVGEGT. The CDR3 loop reads CASSYFQGAVEAFF. The CDR3 nucleotides read TGTGCCAGCAGTTACTTTCAGGGGGCGGTTGAAGCTTTCTTT.

The chain combines TRBV30 with TRBJ1-1, with a weak D call TRBD1 (5 bases). The CDR3 spans 16 residues. The V end lost 0 bases, the J end lost 0 bases, and 14 bases lay between the germline ends. Germline V gene data show CDR1 as GTSNPN and CDR2 as SVGIG (reference sequence). Here the CDR3 reads CAWSVTVTYMNTEAFF. The CDR3 DNA reads TGTGCCTGGAGTGTGACAGTTACTTACATGAACACTGAAGCTTTCTTT.

The rearrangement uses TRBV20-1 and TRBJ2-5, with 8 bases aligning to TRBD1. Germline V CDR1 and CDR2: DFQATT, SNEGSKA (reference sequence). The J segment lost 5 bases and the V segment lost 5 bases, leaving 10 bases of the junction unmatched. The CDR3 loop spans 14 amino acids. Here the CDR3 DNA reads TGCAGTGCTGGCCCGCAGGGGGCCAGGGAGACCCAGTACTTC. It specifies CSAGPQGARETQYF.

The chain uses TRBV3-1 and TRBJ2-5, with D possibly matching TRBD1 (5 bases). CDR3 size: 15 residues. V lost 0 bases to trimming and J lost 4 bases, with 12 bases between them. Germline loops: CDR1 LGHDT, CDR2 YNNKEL (reference sequence). For the CDR3, the DNA is TGTGCCAGCAGCCAAGATACGGGCAGGGCAGAGACCCAGTACTTC. This sequence encodes CASSQDTGRAETQYF.

This chain connects TRBV3-1 to TRBJ2-7, with 8 bases aligning to TRBD1. This CDR3 spans 14 amino acids. Germline-derived CDR1 and CDR2 are LGHDT and YNNKEL (reference sequence). The trim removed 4 bases at V and 2 bases at J, leaving 4 bases unmatched. This CDR3 is CASSRQGITYEQYF. Written as DNA, the CDR3 is TGTGCCAGCAGCCGACAGGGGATCACCTACGAGCAGTACTTC.

The chain links TRBV30 to TRBJ1-6, with D perhaps matching TRBD1 (5 bases). Germline assignment: CDR1 GTSNPN and CDR2 SVGIG (reference sequence). CDR3 length equals 15 residues. V was cut by 0 bases and J by 7 bases, with 13 bases left in between. The CDR3 DNA reads as TGTGCCTGGAGTGTAACAGGTATCGGGAATTCACCCCTCCACTTT. Translating it yields CAWSVTGIGNSPLHF.

The J gene is TRBJ2-1, the V gene TRBV4-2; D may be TRBD1 (6 bases). Trimming removed 0 bases from V and 5 bases from J, with 14 bases in between. The CDR3 totals 16 residues. Germline-derived CDR1 and CDR2 are LGHNA and YNFKEQ. CDR3 DNA sequence: TGTGCCAGCAGCCAAGAAGGCACAGGGCGGCACAATGAGCAGTTCTTC. Residues: CASSQEGTGRHNEQFF.

The J gene is TRBJ1-5, the V gene TRBV9; D gene unclear. Germline values: CDR1 SGDLS, CDR2 YYNGEE. Trimming cost V 0 bases and J 0 bases, with 7 bases left between them. The length of the CDR3 is 15 residues. The CDR3 is CASSVVTVSNQPQHF. CDR3 coding DNA: TGTGCCAGCAGCGTAGTAACAGTTAGCAATCAGCCCCAGCATTTT.

The chain combines TRBV12-3 or TRBV12-4 with TRBJ2-1, with D perhaps given as TRBD1 or TRBD2 (6 bases each). The CDR3 consists of 14 residues. Trimming shortened V by 5 bases and J by 2 bases, and 10 bases separated the two germline ends. DNA for the CDR3: TGTGCCAGCAGTGGCCGGGGGCCCTACAATGAGCAGTTCTTC. Translating gives CASSGRGPYNEQFF.

This chain links TRBV9 with TRBJ1-1; 8 nucleotides agree with TRBD1. Germline CDR1 reads SGDLS; CDR2 reads YYNGEE. V shed 4 bases and J 8 bases; nucleotides not matched to a gene: 10. CDR3 length: 14 residues. Written as DNA, the CDR3 is TGTGCCAGCAGCACCTCCGGGACAGGTGCCGAAGCTTTCTTT. Translated: CASSTSGTGAEAFF.

The chain is built from TRBV30 and TRBJ2-7, with 7 bases matching TRBD2. Trimming removed 2 bases from V and 4 bases from J; junction bases left unmatched: 11. The CDR3 contains 15 residues. From germline, CDR1 is GTSNPN and CDR2 SVGIG (reference sequence). The chain's CDR3 is CAWSQIGLGVYEQYF. CDR3 in DNA: TGTGCCTGGAGTCAGATAGGACTAGGTGTTTACGAGCAGTACTTC.

V gene TRBV4-3 combines with J gene TRBJ2-7, with D perhaps matching TRBD1 (5 bases). Germline V CDR1 and CDR2: LGHNA, YSLEER. CDR3 length: 15 amino acids. V lost 1 base and J 2 bases, leaving 12 bases between the germline ends. The CDR3 coding sequence is TGCGCCAGCAGCCAAGCCACAGGTCCTCCCTACGAGCAGTACTTC. Translation gives CASSQATGPPYEQYF.

V gene TRBV30 combines with J gene TRBJ2-7; D not certain. The CDR3 has 14 amino acids. V lost 2 bases and J lost 0, with 11 bases in between. In germline, CDR1 is GTSNPN, CDR2 SVGIG (reference sequence). The CDR3 DNA reads as TGTGCCTGGAGTCTTAACTCCATCTCCTACGAGCAGTACTTC. Encoded protein: CAWSLNSISYEQYF. The full variable domain, in which reference TRBV30 and TRBJ2-7 provide the parts outside the CDR3, is SQTIHQWPATLVQPVGSPLSLECTVEGTSNPNLYWYRQAAGRGLQLLFYSVGIGQISSEVPQNLSASRPQDRQFILSSKKLLLSDSGFYLCAWSLNSISYEQYFGPGTRLTVT.

This rearrangement joins TRBV30 to TRBJ2-7; D is uncertain. CDR3 length: 13 residues. CDR1 is GTSNPN and CDR2 is SVGIG in the germline V gene (reference sequence). V was pared by 1 base and J by 1 base, with 8 bases between. CDR3 DNA: TGTGCCTGGAGTGGAGGCTCGTCCTACGAGCAGTACTTC. It translates to CAWSGGSSYEQYF.

This clonotype was detected a few times. The chain links TRBV12-3 or TRBV12-4 to TRBJ2-7; D gene uncertain. The CDR3 has 12 residues. Trimming took off 0 bases at V and 3 bases at J, with 3 bases between the two ends. The CDR3 loop is CASSLAYYEQYF. CDR3 DNA: TGTGCCAGCAGTTTAGCTTACTACGAGCAGTACTTC.

The V and J genes are TRBV29-1 and TRBJ1-1; tentative D call: TRBD1 (6 bases). CDR3 length: 14 amino acids. Trimming stripped 3 bases from V and 0 bases from J, with 11 bases between. The germline V gene encodes CDR1 SQVTM and CDR2 ANQGSEA. The CDR3 DNA is TGCAGCGTTGACGTATCAGGGGTGAACACTGAAGCTTTCTTT. Translation gives CSVDVSGVNTEAFF.

The chain carries TRBV5-5 and TRBJ2-5, with TRBD2 identical over 9 bases. Looked up from germline, CDR1 is SGHKS and CDR2 is YYEKEE (reference sequence). CDR3 length: 14 amino acids. V lost 4 bases and J lost 0; bases outside the gene matches: 1. The CDR3: CASSVAGDQETQYF. Written as DNA, the CDR3 is TGTGCCAGCAGCGTAGCGGGGGACCAAGAGACCCAGTACTTC.

The gene calls are TRBV5-1 and TRBJ2-3; TRBD2 matches 8 bases. The germline gives CDR1 SGHRS, CDR2 YFSETQ. V lost 0 bases and J lost 4; bases outside the gene matches: 4. This CDR3 is built from 15 residues. The CDR3, as DNA: TGCGCCAGCAGCTTGGACGCGGGGGGCCCAGATACGCAGTATTTT. It codes for CASSLDAGGPDTQYF. Full variable domain (outside the CDR3, taken from reference TRBV5-1 and TRBJ2-3): KAGVTQTPRYLIKTRGQQVTLSCSPISGHRSVSWYQQTPGQGLQFLFEYFSETQRNKGNFPGRFSGRQFSNSRSEMNVSTLELGDSALYLCASSLDAGGPDTQYFGPGTRLTVL.

For this clonotype: One end of the junction fails to match germline, which may point to a read error. The rearrangement joins TRBV29-1 to TRBJ1-1, with D possibly TRBD1 on 5 matching bases. There are 14 residues in the CDR3. Germline V gene sequence: CDR1 SQVTM, CDR2 ANQGSEA. This CDR3 reads CSSRGKGFGTEVFF. In nucleotides, the CDR3 is TGCAGCTCCCGTGGAAAGGGGTTCGGCACTGAAGTTTTCTTT.

This clonotype came up once. The gene calls are TRBV27 and TRBJ1-1, with 9 positions matching TRBD1. The germline gives CDR1 MNHEY, CDR2 SMNVEV (reference sequence). This CDR3 contains 15 residues. Trimming removed 6 bases from V and 7 bases from J; junction bases left unmatched: 12. The CDR3 DNA follows: TGTGCCAGCAGACTCCCGGGACAGGGCTTCGGTGAAGCTTTCTTT. Residues: CASRLPGQGFGEAFF.

This chain links TRBV11-1 with TRBJ2-7; D remains unclear. The CDR3 runs 15 residues. V dropped 1 base and J dropped 0 bases, with 10 bases sitting between them. Germline values: CDR1 SGHAT, CDR2 FQDESV (reference sequence). In DNA, the CDR3 is TGTGCCAGCAGCTTAGGCCGTATCTACTCCTACGAGCAGTACTTC. Protein: CASSLGRIYSYEQYF.

This chain connects TRBV19 to TRBJ2-5; a weak D match, TRBD1 (9 bases). The CDR3 has 15 amino acids. Per the germline V gene, CDR1 is LNHDA and CDR2 is SQIVND (reference sequence). V lost 6 bases to trimming and J lost 4 bases, with 18 bases between them. The CDR3 sequence: CASSGGGQGPETQYF. For the CDR3, the DNA is TGTGCCAGTAGCGGGGGGGGACAGGGCCCAGAGACCCAGTACTTC.

The rearrangement links TRBV2 to TRBJ2-3; possibly TRBD2 for D (7 bases). Trimming left V 8 bases short and J 4 bases short, with 22 bases between. The length of the CDR3 is 16 residues. Germline CDR1 and CDR2: SNHLY and FYNNEI. The CDR3 region has the DNA TGTGCCAGCCGGGCAGGAGAGGGGGGGGCCCCAGATACGCAGTATTTT. The encoded protein is CASRAGEGGAPDTQYF.

The chain joins TRBV4-3 to TRBJ2-4; TRBD2 matches 13 bases. The V gene's germline CDR1 is LGHNA and CDR2 YSLEER. The V gene end was trimmed by 1 base and the J gene end by 9 bases; junction bases not matched to a gene: 12. CDR3 length: 18 residues. CDR3 sequence: CASSQVPQLAGGGAIQYF. In nucleotides, the CDR3 is TGCGCCAGCAGCCAAGTCCCGCAACTAGCGGGGGGGGGTGCCATTCAGTACTTC.